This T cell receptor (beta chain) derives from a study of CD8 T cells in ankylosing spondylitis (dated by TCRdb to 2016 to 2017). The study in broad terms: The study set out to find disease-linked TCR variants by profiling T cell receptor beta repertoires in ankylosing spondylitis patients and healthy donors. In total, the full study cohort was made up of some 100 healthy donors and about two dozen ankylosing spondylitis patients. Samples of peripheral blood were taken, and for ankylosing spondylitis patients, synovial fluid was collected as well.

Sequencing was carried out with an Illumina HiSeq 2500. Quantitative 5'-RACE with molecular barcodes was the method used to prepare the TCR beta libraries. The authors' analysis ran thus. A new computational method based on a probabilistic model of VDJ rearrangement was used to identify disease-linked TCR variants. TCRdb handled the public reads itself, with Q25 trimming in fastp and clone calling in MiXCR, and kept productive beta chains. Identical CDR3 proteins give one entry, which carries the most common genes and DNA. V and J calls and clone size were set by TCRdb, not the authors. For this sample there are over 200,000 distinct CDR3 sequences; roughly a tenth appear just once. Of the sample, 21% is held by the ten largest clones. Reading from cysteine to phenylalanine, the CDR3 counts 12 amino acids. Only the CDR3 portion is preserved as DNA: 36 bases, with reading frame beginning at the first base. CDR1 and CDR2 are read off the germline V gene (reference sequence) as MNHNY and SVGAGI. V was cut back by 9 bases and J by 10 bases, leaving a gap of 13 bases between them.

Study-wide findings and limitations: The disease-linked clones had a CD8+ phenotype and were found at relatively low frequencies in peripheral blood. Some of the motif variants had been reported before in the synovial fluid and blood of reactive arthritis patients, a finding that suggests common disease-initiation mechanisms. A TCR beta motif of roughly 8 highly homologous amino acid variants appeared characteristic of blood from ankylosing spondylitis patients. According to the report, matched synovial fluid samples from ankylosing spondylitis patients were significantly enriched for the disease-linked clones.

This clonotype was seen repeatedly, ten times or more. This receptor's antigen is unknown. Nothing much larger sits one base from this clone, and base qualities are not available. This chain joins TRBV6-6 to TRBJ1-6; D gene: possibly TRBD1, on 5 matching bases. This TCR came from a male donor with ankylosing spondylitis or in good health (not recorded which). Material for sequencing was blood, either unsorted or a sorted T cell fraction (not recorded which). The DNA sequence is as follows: TGTGCCAGTCCGGTTCGGGGCTCACCCCTCCACTTT. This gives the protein CASPVRGSPLHF.